Each of the 18 T cell receptor beta chains below was sequenced from the same sample in a study of blood T cells in healthy people across ages. Through a sample-barcoded 5' primer and a J-beta primer mix, a second PCR was run for roughly 6 to 12 cycles. TCRdb re-called the 5' RACE reads through MiXCR, storing one row per CDR3 protein. The table records about 1,600,000 distinct CDR3 sequences, approximately 42% of them present only once. Sequencing was carried out using blood. Receptors originate from a woman aged 18-35 years in good health.

This clonotype was seen at least ten times. The CDR3 nucleotides are TGCAGCGTTGAAGGCCAGGGGGCACAAGGCGAGCAGTACTTC. This encodes CSVEGQGAQGEQYF. The chain carries TRBV29-1 and TRBJ2-5; 8 bases are shared with TRBD1. The J call may be faulty, since TRBJ2-7 better matches the DNA end. The CDR3 has 14 amino acids. Germline CDR1 is SQVTM and CDR2 is ANQGSEA.

The rearrangement joins TRBV20-1 to TRBJ2-5; 9 bases are a match to TRBD1. Germline trimming cut 5 bases from V and 2 bases from J; bases unmatched to any gene: 3. The CDR3 loop spans 13 amino acids. Germline lookup yields CDR1 DFQATT and CDR2 SNEGSKA (reference sequence). CDR3 sequence reads: CSAAGTGQETQYF. The CDR3 DNA reads as TGCAGTGCTGCTGGGACAGGGCAAGAGACCCAGTACTTC.

The rearrangement joins TRBV28 to TRBJ1-4, with a weak D call TRBD1 (6 bases). Between the trimmed V and J ends, which lost 10 bases and 10 bases, there was a span of 25 bases. Per the germline V gene, CDR1 is MDHEN and CDR2 is SYDVKM. The CDR3 runs 15 residues. In nucleotides, the CDR3 is TGTGCCACCCGGACTGAGACAGGCCTCATTGGAAAACTGTTTTTT. It encodes CATRTETGLIGKLFF. Full variable domain (remainder filled in from reference TRBV28 and TRBJ1-4): DVKVTQSSRYLVKRTGEKVFLECVQDMDHENMFWYRQDPGLGLRLIYFSYDVKMKEKGDIPEGYSVSREKKERFSLILESASTNQTSMYLCATRTETGLIGKLFFGSGTQLSVL.

The chain uses TRBV6-5 and TRBJ2-7, with no clear D. Trimming removed 1 base from V and 9 bases from J, with 7 bases in between. Germline V gene data show CDR1 as MNHEY and CDR2 as SVGAGI. The CDR3 is 11 amino acids. The CDR3 region has the DNA TGTGCCAGCAGTTACTTAGGCGGGCAGTACTTC. Translating it yields CASSYLGGQYF.

The chain couples TRBV6-5 to TRBJ2-3; D call uncertain. The V and J ends lost 4 bases and 1 base respectively, with 9 bases between them. The CDR3 covers 14 residues. The germline gives CDR1 MNHEY, CDR2 SVGAGI. The CDR3 here is CASSSPERTDTQYF. CDR3 sequence (DNA): TGTGCCAGCAGTTCTCCAGAACGCACAGATACGCAGTATTTT.

This clonotype was counted between two and nine times. The V call is TRBV7-9, the J call TRBJ2-3; 9 bases fit TRBD2. The V segment lost 2 bases and the J segment 2 bases; nucleotides outside the gene matches: 5. The germline V gene has CDR1 SEHNR and CDR2 FQNEAQ (reference sequence). The CDR3 totals 16 residues. The CDR3 is CASSLLAGILTDTQYF. The DNA of the CDR3 is TGTGCCAGCAGCTTACTAGCGGGGATACTCACAGATACGCAGTATTTT.

The chain uses TRBV3-1 and TRBJ2-1, with D perhaps matching TRBD2 (5 bases). Trimming took off 4 bases at V and 10 bases at J, with 20 bases between the two ends. The CDR3 has 15 residues. Germline V gene data show CDR1 as LGHDT and CDR2 as YNNKEL (reference sequence). The CDR3 sequence: CASSPTTATTGEQFF. CDR3 nucleotide sequence: TGTGCCAGCAGCCCAACGACGGCCACAACGGGGGAGCAGTTCTTC.

This clonotype appeared many times. The chain couples TRBV12-3 or TRBV12-4 to TRBJ1-5, with D maybe TRBD1 (6 bases). The CDR3 runs 15 residues. V was trimmed by 1 base and J by 4 bases, leaving 11 bases between them. The chain's CDR3 is CASSLEGRGNQPQHF. DNA for the CDR3: TGTGCCAGCAGTTTAGAGGGCAGGGGAAATCAGCCCCAGCATTTT.

Regarding this clonotype: A read error may explain this, as a much larger clone is one base away. The chain combines TRBV4-1 with TRBJ2-7; 8 nucleotides line up with TRBD1. The germline CDR1 and CDR2 sequences are MGHRA and YSYEKL. The CDR3 consists of 14 residues. The DNA of the CDR3 is TGCGCCAGCAGCCAGACAGGGGATTCCTACGAGCAGAACTTC. Its translation is CASSQTGDSYEQNF.

The chain carries TRBV4-1 and TRBJ2-1; TRBD1 matches at 8 bases. The CDR3 has 16 amino acids. The junction had 10 bases not matched to a gene; V was cut back by 1 base and J by 8 bases. The germline gives CDR1 MGHRA, CDR2 YSYEKL. CDR3 DNA sequence: TGCGCCAGCAGCCAAGTCCCGGACAGGGAGTCTCATGAGCAGTTCTTC. This codes for CASSQVPDRESHEQFF.

This chain joins TRBV18 and TRBJ1-6, with D possibly matching TRBD1 (5 bases). This CDR3 comprises 14 residues. V was trimmed by 2 bases and J by 8 bases, leaving 10 bases between them. The germline gives CDR1 KGHSH, CDR2 LQKENI. DNA for the CDR3: TGTGCCAGCTCACCAGCGACGGGGGATTCACCCCTCCACTTT. It codes for CASSPATGDSPLHF.

The chain couples TRBV20-1 to TRBJ2-5; 7 bases align to TRBD2. CDR1 and CDR2 from the germline V gene are DFQATT and SNEGSKA (reference sequence). J was trimmed by 4 bases and V by 3 bases; bases with no gene match: 17. The CDR3 extends over 17 amino acids. The CDR3 is CSASETSFPFGGETQYF. The CDR3 DNA is TGCAGTGCTAGTGAGACTAGCTTTCCCTTTGGGGGAGAGACCCAGTACTTC.

At least ten counts were recorded for this clonotype. The gene calls are TRBV12-3 or TRBV12-4 and TRBJ2-3; no clear D. The CDR3 has 10 residues. V was cut by 1 base and J by 9 bases, with 2 bases left in between. CDR3 sequence: CASSLGTQYF. In DNA, the CDR3 is TGTGCCAGCAGTTTAGGGACGCAGTATTTT.

The sample holds a few counts of this clonotype. The chain couples TRBV15 to TRBJ1-2; D is ambiguous. Germline-derived CDR1 and CDR2 are LNHNV and YYDKDF (reference sequence). CDR3 size: 13 residues. The V gene lost 0 bases and the J gene lost 8 bases, with 10 bases spanning the gap. The CDR3 region is CATSREGSGGYTF. The CDR3 nucleotides are TGTGCCACCAGCAGAGAAGGATCGGGCGGCTACACCTTC.

This clonotype was seen a handful of times. This chain connects TRBV12-3 or TRBV12-4 to TRBJ2-3, with D hard to call. V was shortened by 3 bases and J by 3 bases, with 13 bases between the two germline ends. There are 15 residues in the CDR3. DNA of the CDR3: TGTGCCAGCAGTTTTTCTCGACTTGGAACAGATACGCAGTATTTT. This sequence encodes CASSFSRLGTDTQYF.

There are a few counts of this clonotype. This chain uses TRBV20-1 with TRBJ2-7; TRBD1 matches 8 bases. J lost 3 bases, V lost 1 base, and 11 bases had no gene match. Looked up from germline, CDR1 is DFQATT and CDR2 is SNEGSKA (reference sequence). This CDR3 is 16 amino acids long. The CDR3 loop is CSARGRGRTTYYEQYF. Written as DNA, the CDR3 is TGCAGTGCTAGAGGCAGGGGGCGGACTACCTACTACGAGCAGTACTTC.

V gene TRBV5-1 combines with J gene TRBJ2-5; 7 bases fit TRBD1. Per the germline V gene, CDR1 is SGHRS and CDR2 is YFSETQ. J gave up 7 bases and V 0 bases, and 12 bases lay outside the gene matches. The CDR3 runs 16 residues. The CDR3 spells CASSLEGQGVGGTQYF. The CDR3 bases are TGCGCCAGCAGCTTGGAAGGGCAGGGGGTAGGAGGGACCCAGTACTTC. The whole variable domain, remainder taken from reference TRBV5-1 and TRBJ2-5, is KAGVTQTPRYLIKTRGQQVTLSCSPISGHRSVSWYQQTPGQGLQFLFEYFSETQRNKGNFPGRFSGRQFSNSRSEMNVSTLELGDSALYLCASSLEGQGVGGTQYFGPGTRLLVL.

The chain combines TRBV24-1 with TRBJ2-3; tentative D call: TRBD1 (5 bases). In germline, CDR1 is KGHDR, CDR2 SFDVKD. V lost 3 bases to trimming and J lost 4 bases, with 7 bases between them. The CDR3 spans 13 residues. The CDR3, as DNA: TGTGCCACCAGTGATGACAGTTCAGATACGCAGTATTTT. Amino acid sequence: CATSDDSSDTQYF.